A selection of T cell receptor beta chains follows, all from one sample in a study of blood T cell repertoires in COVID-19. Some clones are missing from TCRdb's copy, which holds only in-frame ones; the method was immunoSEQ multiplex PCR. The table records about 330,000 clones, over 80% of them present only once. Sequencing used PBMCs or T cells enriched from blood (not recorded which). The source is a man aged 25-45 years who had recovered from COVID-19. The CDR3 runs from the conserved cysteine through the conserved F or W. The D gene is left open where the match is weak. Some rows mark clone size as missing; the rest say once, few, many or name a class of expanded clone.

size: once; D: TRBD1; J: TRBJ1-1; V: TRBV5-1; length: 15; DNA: TGCGCCAGCAGCTACAGGGGAGGTAAGGGCACTGAAGCTTTCTTT; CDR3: CASSYRGGKGTEAFF
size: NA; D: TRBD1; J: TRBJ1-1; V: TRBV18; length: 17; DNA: TGTGCCAGCTCACCAGGGACAGGGGGGCAGTCGAACACTGAAGCTTTCTTT; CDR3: CASSPGTGGQSNTEAFF
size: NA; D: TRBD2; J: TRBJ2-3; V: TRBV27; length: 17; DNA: TGTGCCAGCAGTTTTCAGTACGAGCGGGGGAGCACAGATACGCAGTATTTT; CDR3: CASSFQYERGSTDTQYF
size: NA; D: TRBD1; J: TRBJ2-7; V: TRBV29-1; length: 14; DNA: TGCAGCGTTGACCCGGGACAGGGAAACTACGAGCAGTACTTC; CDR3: CSVDPGQGNYEQYF
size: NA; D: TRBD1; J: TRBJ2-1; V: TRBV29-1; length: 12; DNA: TGCAGCGGACCGACAGGGACCAATGAGCAGTTCTTC; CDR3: CSGPTGTNEQFF
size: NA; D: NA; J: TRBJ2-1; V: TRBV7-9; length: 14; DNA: TGTGCCAGCAACGGAAGCGGCCGGGTTTATGAGCAGTTCTTC; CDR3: CASNGSGRVYEQFF
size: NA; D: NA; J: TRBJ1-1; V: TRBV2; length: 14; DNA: TGTGCCAGGTTGAAGAGCGGGAAGGACACTGAAGCTTTCTTT; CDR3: CARLKSGKDTEAFF
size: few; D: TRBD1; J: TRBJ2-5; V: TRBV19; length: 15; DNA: TGTGCCAGTAGTACCCAGACAGGGGCGGGGGAGACCCAGTACTTC; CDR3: CASSTQTGAGETQYF
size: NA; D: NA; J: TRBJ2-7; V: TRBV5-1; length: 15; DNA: TGCGCCAGCAGCACGGACGGGGTACCTTCGTACGAGCAGTACTTC; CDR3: CASSTDGVPSYEQYF
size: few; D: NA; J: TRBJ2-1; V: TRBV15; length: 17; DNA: TGTGCCACCAGCAGAGATATTACGGGGTACTCCTACAATGAGCAGTTCTTC; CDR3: CATSRDITGYSYNEQFF
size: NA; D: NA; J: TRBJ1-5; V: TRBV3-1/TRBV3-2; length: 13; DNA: TGTGCCAGCAGCCAAACGGGTGGTCAGCCCCAGCATTTT; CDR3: CASSQTGGQPQHF
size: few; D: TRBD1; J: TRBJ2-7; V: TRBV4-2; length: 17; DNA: TGTGCCAGCAGCCAAGCCCTTTTGGACAGGGGGGGCCACGAGCAGTACTTC; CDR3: CASSQALLDRGGHEQYF
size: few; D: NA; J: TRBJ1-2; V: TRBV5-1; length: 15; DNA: TGCGCCAGCAGCTTTAGGCCAGGCGCTAACTATGGCTACACCTTC; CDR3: CASSFRPGANYGYTF
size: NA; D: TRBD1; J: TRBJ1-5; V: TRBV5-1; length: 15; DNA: TGCGCCAGCAGCTCAACAGGGGGGAGCAATCAGCCCCAGCATTTT; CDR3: CASSSTGGSNQPQHF
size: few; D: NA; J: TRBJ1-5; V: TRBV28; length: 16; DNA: TGTGCCAGCAGCCCTGTGCGGTCTATAAGCAATCAGCCCCAGCATTTT; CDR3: CASSPVRSISNQPQHF
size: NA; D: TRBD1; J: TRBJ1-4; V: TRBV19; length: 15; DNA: TGTGCCACCACCTTCCGACCGGACAGGAAAGAAAAACTGTTTTTT; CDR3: CATTFRPDRKEKLFF
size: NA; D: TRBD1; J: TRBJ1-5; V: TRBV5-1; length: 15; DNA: TGCGCCAGCAGCACGGGACAGGGCGGCAATCAGCCCCAGCATTTT; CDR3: CASSTGQGGNQPQHF
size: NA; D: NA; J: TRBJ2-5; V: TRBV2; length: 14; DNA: TGTGCCAGCAGTGTGGGTAGGGGCCAGGAGACCCAGTACTTC; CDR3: CASSVGRGQETQYF
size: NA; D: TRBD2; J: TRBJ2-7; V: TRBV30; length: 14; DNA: TGTGCCTGGAGTGGCCAGGGACTAGCGGCAAAGCAGTACTTC; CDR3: CAWSGQGLAAKQYF
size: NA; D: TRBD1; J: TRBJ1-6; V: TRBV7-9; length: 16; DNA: TGTGCCAGCAAAGAGACAGGGAGCTCCTATAATTCACCCCTCCACTTT; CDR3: CASKETGSSYNSPLHF
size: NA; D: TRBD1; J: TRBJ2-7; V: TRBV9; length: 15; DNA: TGTGCCAGCAGCGTAGGGGACAGGGGAGGATACGAGCAGTACTTC; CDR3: CASSVGDRGGYEQYF
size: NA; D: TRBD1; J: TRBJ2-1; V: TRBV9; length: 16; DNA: TGTGCCAGCAGCACCGACGACGGGACAGGGCATAATGAGCAGTTCTTC; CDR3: CASSTDDGTGHNEQFF
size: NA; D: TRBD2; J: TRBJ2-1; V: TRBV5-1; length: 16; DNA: TGCGCCAGCAGCGCCGGGACTAGCGGGGGCCTAGGTGAGCAGTTCTTC; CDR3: CASSAGTSGGLGEQFF
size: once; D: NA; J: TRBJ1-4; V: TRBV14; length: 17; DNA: TGTGCCAGCAGCCAAGATCCCAGGGGCAGAGAGAATGAAAAACTGTTTTTT; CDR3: CASSQDPRGRENEKLFF
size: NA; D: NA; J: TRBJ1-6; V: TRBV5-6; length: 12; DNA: TGTGCCAGCAGCCTCGGGGATTCACCCCTCCACTTT; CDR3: CASSLGDSPLHF
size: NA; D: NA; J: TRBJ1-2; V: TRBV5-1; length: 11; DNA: TGCGCCAGCAGCTTTGACAATGGCTACACCTTC; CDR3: CASSFDNGYTF
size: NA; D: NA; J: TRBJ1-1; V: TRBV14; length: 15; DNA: TGTGCCAGCAGCCAAAATATACACCTGAACACTGAAGCTTTCTTT; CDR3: CASSQNIHLNTEAFF
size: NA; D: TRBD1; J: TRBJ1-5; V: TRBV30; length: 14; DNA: TGTGCCTGGAGTCGGACAGGGCCCCATCAGCCCCAGCATTTT; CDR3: CAWSRTGPHQPQHF
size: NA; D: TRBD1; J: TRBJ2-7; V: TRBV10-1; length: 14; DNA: TGCGCCAGCAGCCGGGACAGTAGCGCCTACGAGCAGTACTTC; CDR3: CASSRDSSAYEQYF
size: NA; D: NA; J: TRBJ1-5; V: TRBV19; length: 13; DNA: TGTGCCAGTAGTATGGAGGGCAGTCAGCCCCAGCATTTT; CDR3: CASSMEGSQPQHF
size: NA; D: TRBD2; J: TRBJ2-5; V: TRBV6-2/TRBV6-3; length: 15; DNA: TGTGCCAGCAGTTACGTGGCGGGGGGAGTTCAGACCCAGTACTTC; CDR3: CASSYVAGGVQTQYF
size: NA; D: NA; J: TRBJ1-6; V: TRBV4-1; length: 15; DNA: TGCGCCAGCAGCCAAGGGGGTGGTAGCGGGTCACCCCTCCACTTT; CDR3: CASSQGGGSGSPLHF
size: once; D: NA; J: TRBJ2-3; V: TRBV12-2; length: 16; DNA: TGTGCAAGTCGCCAACCTAGCGGGGGAAGCACAGATACGCAGTATTTT; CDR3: CASRQPSGGSTDTQYF
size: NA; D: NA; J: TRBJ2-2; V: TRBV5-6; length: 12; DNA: TGTGCCAGCAGCTTGGGTATCGGGGAGCTGTTTTTT; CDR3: CASSLGIGELFF
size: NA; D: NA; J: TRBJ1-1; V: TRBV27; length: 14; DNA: TGTGCCAGCAGTTACAGGGCTGTTGGCACTGAAGCTTTCTTT; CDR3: CASSYRAVGTEAFF
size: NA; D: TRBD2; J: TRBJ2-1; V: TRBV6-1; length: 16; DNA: TGTGCCAGCAGTCAAGGTCCTAGCGGGGGTTCAGGAGAGCAGTTCTTC; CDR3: CASSQGPSGGSGEQFF
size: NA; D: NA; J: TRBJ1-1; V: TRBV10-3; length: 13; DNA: TGTGCCATCAGTGAACAGCAGAACACTGAAGCTTTCTTT; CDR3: CAISEQQNTEAFF
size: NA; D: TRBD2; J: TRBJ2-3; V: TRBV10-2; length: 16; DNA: TGCGCCAGCAGTGAGTCCGCGGGGGGGTTCACAGATACGCAGTATTTT; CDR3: CASSESAGGFTDTQYF
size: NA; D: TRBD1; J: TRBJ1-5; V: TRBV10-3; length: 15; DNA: TGTGCCATCAGCGATGGACAGGGGGGTGGGCAGCCCCAGCATTTT; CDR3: CAISDGQGGGQPQHF
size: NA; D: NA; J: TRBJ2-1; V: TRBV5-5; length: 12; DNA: TGTGCCAGCAGCTGGGAGCGCGATGAGCAGTTCTTC; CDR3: CASSWERDEQFF
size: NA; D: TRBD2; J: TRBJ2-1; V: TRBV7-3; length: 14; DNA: TGTGCCAGCAGCTCCGGGGGGGCTCGGGATGAGCAGTTCTTC; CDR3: CASSSGGARDEQFF
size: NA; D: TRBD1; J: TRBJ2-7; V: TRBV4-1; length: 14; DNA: TGCGCCAGCAGCCAAAACAGGGGCCCCCACGAGCAGTACTTC; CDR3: CASSQNRGPHEQYF
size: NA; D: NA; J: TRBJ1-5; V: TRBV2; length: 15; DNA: TGTGCCAGCAGTGAACCCTTTAGCGCCGAACAGCCCCAGCATTTT; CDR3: CASSEPFSAEQPQHF
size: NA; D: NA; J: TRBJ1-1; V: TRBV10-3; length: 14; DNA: TGTGCCATCAGTGAGTCGATGTCGGACACTGAAGCTTTCTTT; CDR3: CAISESMSDTEAFF
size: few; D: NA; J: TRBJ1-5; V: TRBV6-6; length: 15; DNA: TGTGCCAGCAGTTACCAACCAGAAAACAATCAGCCCCAGCATTTT; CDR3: CASSYQPENNQPQHF
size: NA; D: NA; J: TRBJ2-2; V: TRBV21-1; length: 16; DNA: TGTGCCAGCAGAAAAAAGCCGACAGGAAACACCGGGGAGCTGTTTTTT; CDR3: CASRKKPTGNTGELFF
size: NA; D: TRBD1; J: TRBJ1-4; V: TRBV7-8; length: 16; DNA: TGTGCCAGCAGCCCCGGGCGGGACAGGGGGAATGAAAAACTGTTTTTT; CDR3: CASSPGRDRGNEKLFF
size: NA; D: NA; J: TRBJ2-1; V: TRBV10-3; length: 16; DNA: TGTGCCATCAGTGGGACGGACAGAGGAATTCACAATGAGCAGTTCTTC; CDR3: CAISGTDRGIHNEQFF
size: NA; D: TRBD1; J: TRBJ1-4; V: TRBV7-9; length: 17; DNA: TGTGCCAGCAGCATCGATCGGGACAGACCAACTAATGAAAAACTGTTTTTT; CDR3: CASSIDRDRPTNEKLFF